The 32 T cell receptor beta chains reported below all come from one sample, sequenced in a study of blood T cell repertoires in COVID-19. Clones were sequenced by immunoSEQ multiplex PCR, and TCRdb holds only the in-frame ones, with some missing. The sample records about 49,000 clones, about nine tenths being singletons. The sample taken for sequencing was peripheral blood. The receptors were sampled from a woman of 80 years or more with COVID-19, enrolled during active disease.

The CDR3 loop is CASSIGLAGGETQYF. DNA of the CDR3: TGTGCCAGCAGCATAGGGCTAGCGGGGGGGGAGACCCAGTACTTC. This chain joins TRBV5-4 and TRBJ2-5; 12 bases map to TRBD2. Germline-derived CDR1 and CDR2 are SGHNT and YYREEE (reference sequence). The V segment lost 4 bases and the J segment 5 bases; nucleotides outside the gene matches: 6. The CDR3 runs 15 residues. Full variable domain (remainder filled in from reference TRBV5-4 and TRBJ2-5): ETGVTQSPTHLIKTRGQQVTLRCSSQSGHNTVSWYQQALGQGPQFIFQYYREEENGRGNFPPRFSGLQFPNYSSELNVNALELDDSALYLCASSIGLAGGETQYFGPGTRLLVL.

Relative to its sample, this clone is medium-sized. The CDR3 bases are TGTGCCAGCAGATCCGAACTCGGGACAAGATATGGCTACACCTTC. Protein product: CASRSELGTRYGYTF. The chain joins TRBV27 to TRBJ1-2; D may be TRBD1 (6 bases). With 6 bases removed from V and 5 bases from J, the gap between germline ends came to 19 bases. Germline assignment: CDR1 MNHEY and CDR2 SMNVEV (reference sequence). The CDR3 spans 15 residues.

The rearrangement uses TRBV7-6 and TRBJ1-1; 7 bases map to TRBD1. The CDR3 totals 15 residues. Losses at the gene ends were 4 bases for V and 0 bases for J; bases not matched to a gene: 5. Germline V gene data show CDR1 as SGHVS and CDR2 as FNYEAQ. The CDR3 sequence: CASSSTTGLNTEAFF. The CDR3 DNA is TGTGCCAGCAGCTCGACGACAGGGTTGAACACTGAAGCTTTCTTT.

The rearrangement uses TRBV19 and TRBJ1-5; TRBD1 is a possible D gene (6 bases). Trimming pared 3 bases from V and 2 bases from J, leaving 14 bases between. CDR3 length equals 16 residues. The V gene's germline CDR1 is LNHDA and CDR2 SQIVND (reference sequence). The CDR3 DNA reads TGTGCCAGTAGTATTGGTTCTGGGGGCGGCAATCAGCCCCAGCATTTT. This encodes CASSIGSGGGNQPQHF.

V gene TRBV6-5 combines with J gene TRBJ1-1; the match to TRBD1 covers 9 bases. J lost 5 bases, V lost 5 bases, and 3 bases had no gene match. CDR1 is MNHEY and CDR2 is SVGAGI in the germline V gene. The CDR3 contains 13 residues. DNA for the CDR3: TGTGCCAGCAGTCAGGACAGGGGTACTGAAGCTTTCTTT. Its protein product is CASSQDRGTEAFF.

The CDR3 sequence is CASSLVSTSDTQYF. CDR3 in DNA: TGTGCCAGCAGCTTAGTATCTACGTCAGATACGCAGTATTTT. The chain joins TRBV11-3 to TRBJ2-3, with D unclear. Trimming removed 1 base from V and 4 bases from J, with 9 bases in between. The CDR3 sequence is 14 residues long. Germline V lookup: CDR1 SGHNT, CDR2 YENEEA.

The chain carries TRBV27 and TRBJ1-5; unclear D gene. Trimming pared 3 bases from V and 4 bases from J, leaving 13 bases between. This CDR3 is 15 amino acids long. Germline V gives CDR1 MNHEY, CDR2 SMNVEV (reference sequence). CDR3 nucleotides: TGTGCCAGCAGTTTTAGTGCGCTAAATAATCAGCCCCAGCATTTT. It is translated as CASSFSALNNQPQHF.

The gene calls are TRBV19 and TRBJ2-5, with D perhaps matching TRBD2 (5 bases). V was pared by 1 base and J by 5 bases, with 5 bases between. Germline values: CDR1 LNHDA, CDR2 SQIVND (reference sequence). There are 12 residues in the CDR3. The CDR3 region is CASSIVAETQYF. The CDR3 DNA reads TGTGCCAGTAGTATAGTAGCGGAGACCCAGTACTTC.

V and J are TRBV7-8 and TRBJ1-1; D is uncertain. The V gene's germline CDR1 is SGHVS and CDR2 FQNEAQ. Trimming stripped 3 bases from V and 4 bases from J, with 6 bases between. This CDR3 has 12 residues. The CDR3 spells CASSLLFTEAFF. CDR3 coding DNA: TGTGCCAGCAGCTTGTTATTCACTGAAGCTTTCTTT.

The rearrangement links TRBV24-1 to TRBJ1-2; no definite D call. Germline CDR1 reads KGHDR; CDR2 reads SFDVKD. The CDR3 runs to 10 residues. V lost 5 bases to trimming and J lost 10 bases, with 7 bases between them. The CDR3 bases are TGTGCCACCAGTGGTACGGTCTACACCTTC. The encoded protein is CATSGTVYTF.

The rearrangement links TRBV6-6 to TRBJ2-3, with TRBD2 matching 7 bases. V dropped 6 bases and J dropped 3; count of bases not matched to a gene: 9. CDR1 and CDR2 from the germline V gene are MNHNY and SVGAGI (reference sequence). The CDR3 has 15 amino acids. CDR3 protein: CASSDFGGGTDTQYF. DNA for the CDR3: TGTGCCAGCAGCGACTTTGGCGGGGGTACAGATACGCAGTATTTT.

The CDR3 reads CASSPRGYLYGYTF. Here the CDR3 DNA reads TGTGCCAGCAGCCCCAGGGGCTACCTCTATGGCTACACCTTC. V is TRBV27 and J is TRBJ1-2; weak D call: TRBD1 (6 bases). The CDR3 runs 14 residues. V gave up 6 bases and J gave up 4 bases, with 15 bases separating them. Germline V gene lookup returns CDR1 MNHEY and CDR2 SMNVEV (reference sequence).

The V call is TRBV6-1, the J call TRBJ1-5; 7 bases match TRBD1. The CDR3 length is 16 residues. The junction had 6 bases not matched to a gene; V was cut back by 3 bases and J by 1 base. Germline loops: CDR1 MNHNS, CDR2 SASEGT. Written as DNA, the CDR3 is TGTGCCAGCAGTGATCGTAGGGGGCTGAGCAATCAGCCCCAGCATTTT. This encodes CASSDRRGLSNQPQHF.

This sequence joins TRBV5-1 and TRBJ2-3; 8 positions match TRBD1. CDR1 is SGHRS, CDR2 YFSETQ, per germline. CDR3 size: 13 residues. The junction had 3 bases not matched to a gene; V was cut back by 5 bases and J by 4 bases. The CDR3 DNA reads TGCGCCAGCAGTCCAGGGGGCGCAGATACGCAGTATTTT. Its translation: CASSPGGADTQYF.

A single count supports this clone. This chain connects TRBV4-1 to TRBJ1-3; no reliable D call. With 2 bases removed from V and 4 bases from J, the gap between germline ends came to 12 bases. This CDR3 comprises 15 residues. Germline values: CDR1 MGHRA, CDR2 YSYEKL. The CDR3 DNA sequence: TGCGCCAGCAGCCAACTAGACCTGCCCGGAAACACCATATATTTT. Protein: CASSQLDLPGNTIYF.

The chain joins TRBV24-1 to TRBJ2-1; 13 bases are a match to TRBD2. This CDR3 comprises 15 residues. Trimming at V came to 3 bases and at J to 9 bases, leaving 4 bases not matched to a gene. Germline V CDR1 and CDR2: KGHDR, SFDVKD. The CDR3 DNA is TGTGCCACCAGTGATACTAGCGGGAGGGCCTTTGAGCAGTTCTTC. It is translated as CATSDTSGRAFEQFF.

The J gene is TRBJ1-1, the V gene TRBV6-5; 8 bases agree with TRBD1. Germline CDR1 is MNHEY and CDR2 is SVGAGI. The CDR3 contains 12 residues. V dropped 7 bases and J dropped 5; count of bases not matched to a gene: 3. CDR3 protein: CASNRGGTEAFF. The CDR3 nucleotides read TGTGCCAGCAACAGGGGGGGGACTGAAGCTTTCTTT.

This chain connects TRBV7-2 to TRBJ1-2, with a possible D match to TRBD1 (5 bases). Trimming cost V 2 bases and J 4 bases, with 17 bases left between them. Germline assignment: CDR1 SGHTA and CDR2 FQGNSA. The CDR3 has 16 amino acids. The CDR3 DNA is TGTGCCAGCAGCTTAACTGGGCCAGCCCAGGGCTATGGCTACACCTTC. Protein: CASSLTGPAQGYGYTF.

V and J are TRBV25-1 and TRBJ2-7, with D possibly being TRBD1 (6 bases). The germline V gene has CDR1 MGHDK and CDR2 SYGVNS. CDR3 size: 15 residues. The V and J ends lost 1 base and 8 bases respectively, with 18 bases between them. The CDR3 DNA follows: TGTGCCAGCAGTGAATCAGGGGCGAGGCTCAGGCAGCAGTACTTC. Residues: CASSESGARLRQQYF.

This clone was recorded once. The chain recombines TRBV7-9 with TRBJ2-1; D gene uncertain. The V end was cut by 4 bases, the J end by 6 bases, with 13 bases between. The germline V gene encodes CDR1 SEHNR and CDR2 FQNEAQ (reference sequence). This CDR3 contains 14 residues. CDR3 in amino acids: CASSSPGTVNEQFF. The CDR3 DNA sequence: TGTGCCAGCAGCTCTCCAGGAACCGTCAATGAGCAGTTCTTC.

The V call is TRBV24-1, the J call TRBJ2-1; TRBD2 aligns across 14 bases. Germline V gene sequence: CDR1 KGHDR, CDR2 SFDVKD. The V and J ends lost 2 bases and 7 bases, in that order; junction bases with no gene match: 6. The CDR3 length is 17 residues. The CDR3 here is CATSDSRTSGRINEQFF. DNA of the CDR3: TGTGCCACCAGTGATTCAAGGACTAGCGGGAGGATAAATGAGCAGTTCTTC.

The sample holds a few counts of this clone. The V gene is TRBV28, the J gene TRBJ1-2, with D hard to call. Trimming took off 2 bases at V and 2 bases at J, with 6 bases between the two ends. This CDR3 has 13 amino acids. CDR1 is MDHEN, CDR2 SYDVKM, per germline. The CDR3 DNA follows: TGTGCCAGCAGTTTAGAGGGAAACTATGGCTACACCTTC. Amino acid sequence: CASSLEGNYGYTF.

The genes are TRBV2 and TRBJ2-5; TRBD1 agrees at 10 bases. The junction had 10 bases not matched to a gene; V was cut back by 4 bases and J by 5 bases. This CDR3 is built from 16 residues. In germline, CDR1 is SNHLY, CDR2 FYNNEI. CDR3 sequence: CASSVPTGGGSETQYF. The DNA of the CDR3 is TGTGCCAGCAGTGTCCCGACAGGGGGCGGATCGGAGACCCAGTACTTC.

The chain joins TRBV5-6 to TRBJ2-4; TRBD2 agrees at 11 bases. The junction had 10 bases not matched to a gene; V was cut back by 4 bases and J by 7 bases. Germline assignment: CDR1 SGHDT and CDR2 YYEEEE. The CDR3 is made up of 16 amino acids. Here the CDR3 reads CASSPSGRTQLNIQYF. The CDR3, as DNA: TGTGCCAGCAGCCCTAGCGGGAGGACTCAGTTGAACATTCAGTACTTC.

This clone came up once. This chain uses TRBV23-1 with TRBJ1-4; D gene uncertain. TRBV23-1 counts as an open reading frame of uncertain function. This CDR3 has 13 amino acids. V gave up 4 bases and J gave up 3 bases, with 6 bases separating them. The CDR3 DNA sequence: TGCGCCAGCAGTCGGGCTCCTAATGAAAAACTGTTTTTT. Its protein is CASSRAPNEKLFF.

The chain has TRBV11-2 and TRBJ2-3; TRBD1 matches at 11 bases. The germline CDR1 and CDR2 sequences are SGHAT and FQNNGV. Germline trimming cut 3 bases from V and 3 bases from J; bases unmatched to any gene: 2. The CDR3 contains 15 residues. The CDR3 coding sequence is TGTGCCAGCAGCTTCGGGGACAGGGGGACAGATACGCAGTATTTT. It translates to CASSFGDRGTDTQYF.

This clone was seen a few times. The chain carries TRBV6-5 and TRBJ2-2; TRBD2 might be the D (6 bases). The V gene's germline CDR1 is MNHEY and CDR2 SVGAGI. This CDR3 has 14 amino acids. V lost 5 bases and J lost 7, with 14 bases in between. The DNA of the CDR3 is TGTGCCAGCAGTACCCTCTCCGGGAGCGGGGAGCTGTTTTTT. Its protein product is CASSTLSGSGELFF.

This chain uses TRBV3-1 (or the pseudogene TRBV3-2) with TRBJ2-2; D unclear. Trimming shortened V by 0 bases and J by 0 bases, and 14 bases separated the two germline ends. CDR3 length: 18 residues. The germline gives CDR1 LGHDT, CDR2 YNNKEL (reference sequence). CDR3 DNA sequence: TGTGCCAGCAGCCAAGATCGAAGGAGTCCCTCGAACACCGGGGAGCTGTTTTTT. It specifies CASSQDRRSPSNTGELFF.

The V call is TRBV7-8, the J call TRBJ2-1, with 9 positions matching TRBD2. Germline-derived CDR1 and CDR2 are SGHVS and FQNEAQ. The junction had 12 bases not matched to a gene; V was cut back by 2 bases and J by 4 bases. The CDR3 contains 18 residues. The CDR3 spells CASSLRLAESRLYNEQFF. The CDR3 DNA sequence: TGTGCCAGCAGCTTACGACTAGCGGAAAGCCGTCTTTACAATGAGCAGTTCTTC.

The chain's CDR3 is CASSLGELAGSNSYEQYF. CDR3 bases: TGTGCCAGCAGCTTGGGGGAACTAGCGGGTAGTAACTCCTACGAGCAGTACTTC. The chain joins TRBV5-5 to TRBJ2-7, with 9 nucleotides matching TRBD2. The CDR3 is made up of 18 amino acids. Per germline, CDR1 SGHKS and CDR2 YYEKEE (reference sequence). Trimming at V came to 0 bases and at J to 0 bases, leaving 10 bases not matched to a gene.

The CDR3 DNA reads as TGTGCCTGGAGTCCTCGGACAGGGGCCGCTGGAAACACCATATATTTT. Protein sequence: CAWSPRTGAAGNTIYF. J is TRBJ1-3 and V is TRBV30; TRBD1 aligns across 9 bases. The CDR3 has 16 residues. V gave up 2 bases and J gave up 2 bases; unmatched junction bases: 7. CDR1 GTSNPN and CDR2 SVGIG come from the germline V gene (reference sequence).

The V gene is TRBV5-1, the J gene TRBJ1-1; D perhaps matches TRBD1 (5 bases). This CDR3 is 19 amino acids long. Per the germline V gene, CDR1 is SGHRS and CDR2 is YFSETQ. V was clipped by 0 bases and J by 2 bases, with 23 bases between them. Written as DNA, the CDR3 is TGCGCCAGCAGCTTGGCCTTCTCGAGGACACTACGACGCAACACTGAAGCTTTCTTT. Its translation: CASSLAFSRTLRRNTEAFF.